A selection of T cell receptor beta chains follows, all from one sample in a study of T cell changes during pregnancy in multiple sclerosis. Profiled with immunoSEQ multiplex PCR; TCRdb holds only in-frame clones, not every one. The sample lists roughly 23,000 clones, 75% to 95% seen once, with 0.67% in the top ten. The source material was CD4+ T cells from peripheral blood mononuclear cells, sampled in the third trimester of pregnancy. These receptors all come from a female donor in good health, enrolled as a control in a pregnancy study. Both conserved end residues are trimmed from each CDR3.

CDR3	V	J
ASSPVSGNTEAF	TRBV5-1	TRBJ1-1
ASSFGSRRGYT	TRBV18	TRBJ1-2
SARVETQY	TRBV29-1	TRBJ2-5
ASRGGDRRNTEAF	TRBV27	TRBJ1-1
ATSREPPALAGYTDTQY	TRBV15	TRBJ2-3
ASRAGTSGRTDTQY	TRBV2	TRBJ2-3
ASSLTPSTDTQY	TRBV5-1	TRBJ2-3
ASSLQASAYNEQF	TRBV7-3	TRBJ2-1
SGAQGPRTGELF	TRBV29-1	TRBJ2-2
ASSPTGPSYEQY	TRBV7-6	TRBJ2-7
AWSVLGVGGYT	TRBV30	TRBJ1-2